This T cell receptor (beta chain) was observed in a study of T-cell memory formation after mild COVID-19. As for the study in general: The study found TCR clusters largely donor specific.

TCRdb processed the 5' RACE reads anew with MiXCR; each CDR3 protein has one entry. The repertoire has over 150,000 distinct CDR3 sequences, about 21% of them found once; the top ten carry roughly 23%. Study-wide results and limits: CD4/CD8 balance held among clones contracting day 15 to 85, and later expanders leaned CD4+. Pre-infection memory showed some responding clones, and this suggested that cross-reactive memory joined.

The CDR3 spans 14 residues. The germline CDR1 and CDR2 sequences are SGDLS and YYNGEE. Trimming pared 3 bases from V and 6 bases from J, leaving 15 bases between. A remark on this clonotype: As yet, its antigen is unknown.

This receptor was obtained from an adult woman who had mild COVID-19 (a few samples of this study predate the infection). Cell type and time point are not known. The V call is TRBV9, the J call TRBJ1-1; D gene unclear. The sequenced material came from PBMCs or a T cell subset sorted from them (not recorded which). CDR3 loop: CASSARPSGAEAFF. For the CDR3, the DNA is TGTGCCAGCAGCGCCCGACCCTCTGGGGCTGAAGCTTTCTTT.